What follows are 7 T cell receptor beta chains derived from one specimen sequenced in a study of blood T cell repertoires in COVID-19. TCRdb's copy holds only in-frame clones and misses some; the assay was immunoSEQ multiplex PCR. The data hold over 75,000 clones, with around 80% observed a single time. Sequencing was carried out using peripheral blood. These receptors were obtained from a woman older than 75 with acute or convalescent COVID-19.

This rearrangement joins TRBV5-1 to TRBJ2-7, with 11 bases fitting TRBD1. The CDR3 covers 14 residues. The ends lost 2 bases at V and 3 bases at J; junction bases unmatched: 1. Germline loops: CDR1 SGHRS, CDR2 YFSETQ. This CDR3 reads CASSFGTGGYEQYF. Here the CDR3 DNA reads TGCGCCAGCAGCTTCGGGACAGGGGGCTACGAGCAGTACTTC. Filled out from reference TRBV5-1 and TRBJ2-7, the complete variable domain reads KAGVTQTPRYLIKTRGQQVTLSCSPISGHRSVSWYQQTPGQGLQFLFEYFSETQRNKGNFPGRFSGRQFSNSRSEMNVSTLELGDSALYLCASSFGTGGYEQYFGPGTRLTVT.

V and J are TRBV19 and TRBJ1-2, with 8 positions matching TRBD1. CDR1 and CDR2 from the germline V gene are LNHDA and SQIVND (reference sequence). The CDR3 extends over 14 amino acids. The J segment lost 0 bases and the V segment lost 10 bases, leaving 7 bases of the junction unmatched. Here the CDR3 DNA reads TGTGCCACTGGGGACAGGAGATCTAACTATGGCTACACCTTC. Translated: CATGDRRSNYGYTF.

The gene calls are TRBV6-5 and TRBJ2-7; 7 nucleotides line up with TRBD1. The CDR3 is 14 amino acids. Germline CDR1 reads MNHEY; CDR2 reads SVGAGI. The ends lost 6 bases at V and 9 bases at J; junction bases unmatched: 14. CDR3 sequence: CASSSPGSSGGQYF. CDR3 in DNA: TGTGCCAGCAGCTCTCCGGGTAGCTCAGGGGGGCAGTACTTC.

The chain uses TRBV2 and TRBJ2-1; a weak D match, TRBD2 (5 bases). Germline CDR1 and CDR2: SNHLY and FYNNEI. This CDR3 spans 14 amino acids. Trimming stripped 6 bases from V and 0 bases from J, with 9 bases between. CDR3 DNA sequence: TGTGCCAGCAGGGACTGGAGCTCCTACAATGAGCAGTTCTTC. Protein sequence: CASRDWSSYNEQFF.

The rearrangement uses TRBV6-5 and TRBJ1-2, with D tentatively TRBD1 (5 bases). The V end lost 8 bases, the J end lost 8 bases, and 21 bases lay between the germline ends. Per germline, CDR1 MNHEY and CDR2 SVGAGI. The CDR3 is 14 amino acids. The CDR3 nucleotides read TGTGCCAGCCTGGAGGGGCCATCCCTGGAGGGCTACACCTTC. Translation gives CASLEGPSLEGYTF.

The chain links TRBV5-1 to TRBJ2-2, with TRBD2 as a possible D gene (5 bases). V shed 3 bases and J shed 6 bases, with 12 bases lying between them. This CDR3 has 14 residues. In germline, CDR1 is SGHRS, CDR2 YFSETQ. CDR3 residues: CASSSHIASGELFF. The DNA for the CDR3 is TGCGCCAGCAGCTCCCATATAGCGTCCGGGGAGCTGTTTTTT.

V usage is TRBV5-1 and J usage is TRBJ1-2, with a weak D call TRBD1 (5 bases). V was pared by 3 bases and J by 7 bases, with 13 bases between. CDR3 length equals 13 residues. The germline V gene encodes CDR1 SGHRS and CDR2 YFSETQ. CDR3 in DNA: TGCGCCAGCAGCTGGGGCCGGGGGGGTGGCTACACCTTC. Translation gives CASSWGRGGGYTF. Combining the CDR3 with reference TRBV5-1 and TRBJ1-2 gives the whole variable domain KAGVTQTPRYLIKTRGQQVTLSCSPISGHRSVSWYQQTPGQGLQFLFEYFSETQRNKGNFPGRFSGRQFSNSRSEMNVSTLELGDSALYLCASSWGRGGGYTFGSGTRLTVV.